These 30 T cell receptor beta chains came from one sample sequenced in a study of blood T cells in healthy people across ages. PCR was performed a second time for roughly 7 to 12 cycles using a sample-barcoded 5' primer and a J-beta primer mix. MiXCR, run by TCRdb on the 5' RACE reads, gives a single entry per CDR3 protein. The profile shows 750,000 to 950,000 distinct CDR3 sequences, roughly 53% of them singletons. Specimen: blood. The receptors were sampled from a man older than 75 in good health.

The V and J genes are TRBV11-2 and TRBJ2-1, with 14 bases aligning to TRBD2. V lost 6 bases to trimming and J lost 9 bases; unmatched junction nucleotides: 10. The germline V gene has CDR1 SGHAT and CDR2 FQNNGV. The CDR3 consists of 16 residues. CDR3 bases: TGTGCCAGCAGGTGGGGACTAGCGGGAGTTCGTACTGAGCAGTTCTTC. Translation gives CASRWGLAGVRTEQFF.

There are a few counts of this clonotype. Germline is not matched at one junction end, which may reflect a read error. The genes are TRBV5-1 and TRBJ2-6; D unclear. The CDR3 covers 13 residues. Germline CDR1 and CDR2: SGHRS and YFSETQ. The chain's CDR3 is CASSPAGANVLTF. The CDR3 DNA reads as TGTGCCAGCAGCCCCGCCGGGGCCAACGTCCTGACTTTC.

This rearrangement joins TRBV6-5 to TRBJ2-7, with 9 positions matching TRBD2. CDR3 size: 13 residues. J was trimmed by 0 bases and V by 9 bases; bases with no gene match: 3. Germline assignment: CDR1 MNHEY and CDR2 SVGAGI. CDR3 loop: CASGLAHSYEQYF. The DNA for the CDR3 is TGTGCCAGTGGACTAGCGCACTCCTACGAGCAGTACTTC.

The chain links TRBV7-2 to TRBJ2-1, with TRBD2 matching 10 bases. Germline V CDR1 and CDR2: SGHTA, FQGNSA. With V trimmed by 4 bases and J by 2 bases, 5 bases remained unmatched. This CDR3 region has 16 residues. CDR3: CASSWVAGGTYNEQFF. The CDR3 coding sequence is TGTGCCAGCAGCTGGGTAGCGGGAGGAACCTACAATGAGCAGTTCTTC.

This chain joins TRBV6-5 and TRBJ2-7; 7 positions agree with TRBD2. This CDR3 is 16 amino acids long. Germline V gives CDR1 MNHEY, CDR2 SVGAGI. After removal of 0 bases from V and 2 bases from J, the junction contained 7 bases not matched to a gene. CDR3 loop: CASSYSSGGIAYEQYF. CDR3 coding DNA: TGTGCCAGCAGTTACTCTTCGGGGGGAATAGCCTACGAGCAGTACTTC.

J is TRBJ2-5 and V is TRBV18; D unresolved. Germline values: CDR1 KGHSH, CDR2 LQKENI. Trimming pared 3 bases from V and 2 bases from J, leaving 10 bases between. CDR3 length equals 14 residues. The CDR3 is CASSPGLLQETQYF. CDR3 sequence (DNA): TGTGCCAGCTCACCCGGCCTGCTACAAGAGACCCAGTACTTC.

This sequence joins TRBV3-1 and TRBJ1-2; D ambiguous. V was trimmed by 4 bases and J by 3 bases, leaving 12 bases between them. The V gene's germline CDR1 is LGHDT and CDR2 YNNKEL (reference sequence). CDR3 length: 14 amino acids. The CDR3 nucleotides are TGTGCCAGCAGCCCCCTCCCAGGACACTATGGCTACACCTTC. This translates into CASSPLPGHYGYTF.

This clonotype appeared a few times. The V and J genes are TRBV5-1 and TRBJ2-3; D gene uncertain. Trimming shortened V by 3 bases and J by 0 bases, and 5 bases separated the two germline ends. Germline CDR1 reads SGHRS; CDR2 reads YFSETQ. CDR3 length: 13 amino acids. CDR3 sequence: CASSSKSTDTQYF. For the CDR3, the DNA is TGCGCCAGCAGCTCAAAGAGCACAGATACGCAGTATTTT.

The chain carries TRBV3-1 and TRBJ2-7; D not certain. Between the trimmed V and J ends, which lost 2 bases and 0 bases, there was a span of 14 bases. CDR3 length: 16 residues. Per the germline V gene, CDR1 is LGHDT and CDR2 is YNNKEL (reference sequence). CDR3 DNA sequence: TGTGCCAGCAGCCAACAAACGGCAGGTCTCTCCTACGAGCAGTACTTC. Translation: CASSQQTAGLSYEQYF.

This clonotype was found a few times. The genes are TRBV27 and TRBJ2-7; D possibly uses TRBD1 or TRBD2 (5 bases each). The CDR3 sequence is 13 residues long. The ends were cut back, 6 bases at V and 4 bases at J, with 13 bases in the middle. The germline V gene encodes CDR1 MNHEY and CDR2 SMNVEV (reference sequence). CDR3 sequence reads: CASRRGAGYEQYF. Written as DNA, the CDR3 is TGTGCCAGCAGGAGGGGCGCTGGGTACGAGCAGTACTTC.

CDR3 sequence: CSARDPAGGHNEQFF. In nucleotides, the CDR3 is TGCAGTGCTAGAGATCCGGCGGGAGGACACAATGAGCAGTTCTTC. This rearrangement joins TRBV20-1 to TRBJ2-1, with 8 bases matching TRBD2. With V trimmed by 0 bases and J by 5 bases, 6 bases remained unmatched. Looked up from germline, CDR1 is DFQATT and CDR2 is SNEGSKA (reference sequence). This CDR3 spans 15 amino acids.

The V gene is TRBV11-1, the J gene TRBJ2-7, with D maybe TRBD1 (5 bases). The CDR3 contains 14 residues. CDR1 SGHAT and CDR2 FQDESV come from the germline V gene (reference sequence). V gave up 1 base and J gave up 2 bases, with 9 bases separating them. The CDR3 DNA reads TGTGCCAGCAGCTTAGACCAGGGTCCCTACGAGCAGTACTTC. This sequence encodes CASSLDQGPYEQYF.

This clonotype was detected only a few times. The gene calls are TRBV6-5 and TRBJ1-6; 9 bases are shared with TRBD1. CDR1 MNHEY and CDR2 SVGAGI come from the germline V gene. The CDR3 is made up of 16 amino acids. Unmatched junction bases numbered 2, after V lost 0 bases and J lost 5 bases. The CDR3 region is CASSYSDRGDNSPLHF. In nucleotides, the CDR3 is TGTGCCAGCAGTTACTCGGACAGGGGCGATAATTCACCCCTCCACTTT.

This chain links TRBV5-1 with TRBJ2-3, with a weak D call TRBD2 (5 bases). Germline values: CDR1 SGHRS, CDR2 YFSETQ. The ends were cut back, 6 bases at V and 2 bases at J, with 16 bases in the middle. This CDR3 has 15 residues. The CDR3 sequence is CASNLGGGYTDTQYF. The CDR3, as DNA: TGCGCCAGCAATCTTGGTGGCGGGTACACAGATACGCAGTATTTT.

V gene TRBV20-1 combines with J gene TRBJ2-5, with TRBD2 matching 9 bases. The J call is in doubt because the DNA end fits TRBJ2-7 better. The CDR3 covers 14 residues. CDR1 and CDR2 from the germline V gene are DFQATT and SNEGSKA (reference sequence). The CDR3 nucleotides are TGCAGTGCTACTAGCGGGACCTTGGACGGCGAGCAGTACTTC. Protein: CSATSGTLDGEQYF.

The V gene is TRBV7-9, the J gene TRBJ2-7, with 8 bases lining up with TRBD1. This CDR3 has 17 residues. Losses at the gene ends were 5 bases for V and 0 bases for J; bases not matched to a gene: 12. Germline CDR1 and CDR2: SEHNR and FQNEAQ (reference sequence). The DNA for the CDR3 is TGTGCCAGCAGCCCACGGGGACAGGCTGTTAGCTCCTACGAGCAGTACTTC. As protein: CASSPRGQAVSSYEQYF.

This clonotype was observed a few times. The chain has TRBV6-5 and TRBJ2-5; the D gene is possibly TRBD1 (5 bases). The J call may not be correct, given that the DNA end is closer to TRBJ2-7. CDR1 and CDR2 from the germline V gene are MNHEY and SVGAGI. The CDR3 runs to 11 residues. The CDR3 reads CASSYQGEQYF. As DNA, the CDR3 is TGTGCCAGCAGCTATCAGGGCGAGCAGTACTTC.

This clonotype was observed a handful of times. The rearrangement links TRBV27 to TRBJ2-1, with TRBD1 matching 8 bases. Germline V gene sequence: CDR1 MNHEY, CDR2 SMNVEV (reference sequence). The CDR3 covers 16 residues. J lost 0 bases, V lost 5 bases, and 6 bases had no gene match. The CDR3 DNA reads TGTGCCAGCAGTGTTGGACAGGGAAGCTCCTACAATGAGCAGTTCTTC. Encoded protein: CASSVGQGSSYNEQFF.

The V call is TRBV9, the J call TRBJ2-1; 10 bases are shared with TRBD2. From germline, CDR1 is SGDLS and CDR2 YYNGEE. The CDR3 runs to 17 residues. With V trimmed by 0 bases and J by 2 bases, 5 bases remained unmatched. The CDR3, as DNA: TGTGCCAGCAGCGTAGGAGCGGGAGGGTTCGCCTACAATGAGCAGTTCTTC. Translated: CASSVGAGGFAYNEQFF.

The rearrangement links TRBV28 to TRBJ2-7, with no clear D. Germline-derived CDR1 and CDR2 are MDHEN and SYDVKM. V was trimmed by 5 bases and J by 7 bases, leaving 9 bases between them. This CDR3 region has 11 residues. The CDR3 loop is CASSGLREQYF. In DNA, the CDR3 is TGTGCCAGCAGTGGGCTACGGGAGCAGTACTTC.

The chain has TRBV11-2 and TRBJ2-1; the D gene is possibly TRBD2 (6 bases). The CDR3 loop spans 15 amino acids. CDR1 is SGHAT and CDR2 is FQNNGV in the germline V gene. Trimming cost V 3 bases and J 2 bases, with 11 bases left between them. CDR3 amino acids: CASSFYGGTYNEQFF. CDR3 in DNA: TGTGCCAGCAGCTTTTATGGCGGGACCTACAATGAGCAGTTCTTC.

The CDR3 DNA reads TGTGCCAGCGGGCAGGCTGCCTACGAGCAGTACTTC. This gives the protein CASGQAAYEQYF. The chain employs TRBV27 and TRBJ2-7, with no clear D. Trimming shortened V by 8 bases and J by 2 bases, and 10 bases separated the two germline ends. The CDR3 is 12 amino acids. CDR1 is MNHEY, CDR2 SMNVEV, per germline (reference sequence).

This chain links TRBV6-1 with TRBJ1-2, with a tentative D call TRBD1 (6 bases). The germline CDR1 and CDR2 sequences are MNHNS and SASEGT. This CDR3 region has 14 residues. Between the trimmed V and J ends, which lost 0 bases and 4 bases, there was a span of 9 bases. The CDR3 DNA follows: TGTGCCAGCAGTGAAGCATGGACAGCCTATGGCTACACCTTC. It specifies CASSEAWTAYGYTF.

The chain uses TRBV28 and TRBJ1-2; D is perhaps TRBD1 (6 bases). V was cut by 8 bases and J by 0 bases, with 13 bases left in between. Germline-derived CDR1 and CDR2 are MDHEN and SYDVKM. This CDR3 spans 14 amino acids. CDR3 DNA: TGTGCCAGCGAGACAACAGGGCCTAACTATGGCTACACCTTC. Protein: CASETTGPNYGYTF.

The rearrangement links TRBV2 to TRBJ1-5; possible D gene TRBD1, 5 bases. Germline V lookup: CDR1 SNHLY, CDR2 FYNNEI. V dropped 0 bases and J dropped 2 bases, with 5 bases sitting between them. The CDR3 consists of 14 residues. The CDR3 coding sequence is TGTGCCAGCAGTGAAGCCAGGGGCAATCAGCCCCAGCATTTT. Residues: CASSEARGNQPQHF. Full variable domain (remainder filled in from reference TRBV2 and TRBJ1-5): EPEVTQTPSHQVTQMGQEVILRCVPISNHLYFYWYRQILGQKVEFLVSFYNNEISEKSEIFDDQFSVERPDGSNFTLKIRSTKLEDSAMYFCASSEARGNQPQHFGDGTRLSIL.

The chain links TRBV27 to TRBJ2-1; D is possibly TRBD2 (5 bases). Germline V lookup: CDR1 MNHEY, CDR2 SMNVEV (reference sequence). Trimming pared 3 bases from V and 6 bases from J, leaving 18 bases between. The CDR3 contains 16 residues. The CDR3 bases are TGTGCCAGCAGTTTTCGGAGGAAACCCCGCGGCAATGAGCAGTTCTTC. Protein: CASSFRRKPRGNEQFF.

Points on this clonotype: Being one base from a much bigger clone, this may be a read error. The rearrangement uses TRBV29-1 and TRBJ2-7; TRBD1 is a possible D gene (6 bases). Looked up from germline, CDR1 is SQVTM and CDR2 is ANQGSEA. V shed 6 bases and J shed 7 bases, with 13 bases lying between them. This CDR3 has 11 amino acids. Written as DNA, the CDR3 is TGCAGCGTCCTACAGGGAAATGAGCAGTACTTC. This encodes CSVLQGNEQYF.

V usage is TRBV7-9 and J usage is TRBJ1-5; TRBD1 matches at 11 bases. The CDR3 is 16 residues long. J gave up 4 bases and V 5 bases, and 7 bases lay outside the gene matches. Germline V gene lookup returns CDR1 SEHNR and CDR2 FQNEAQ (reference sequence). As DNA, the CDR3 is TGTGCCAGCAGCGCGTGGGACAGGGGGAAAAATCAGCCCCAGCATTTT. Translated, it gives CASSAWDRGKNQPQHF.

The rearrangement uses TRBV6-5 and TRBJ2-1; D is uncertain. Germline V CDR1 and CDR2: MNHEY, SVGAGI. V dropped 4 bases and J dropped 5 bases, with 12 bases sitting between them. CDR3 length: 14 amino acids. CDR3: CASSSPQPNNEQFF. The CDR3 bases are TGTGCCAGCAGTTCGCCCCAGCCGAACAATGAGCAGTTCTTC.

This clonotype was seen a handful of times. A much larger clonotype is one base distant, so this may be a read error. This chain's CDR3 is CASSQPYEQYF. In nucleotides, the CDR3 is TGTGCCAGCAGCCAACCCTACGAGCAGTACTTC. V and J are TRBV21-1 and TRBJ2-7. TRBV21-1 is recorded as a pseudogene. This CDR3 has 11 amino acids.